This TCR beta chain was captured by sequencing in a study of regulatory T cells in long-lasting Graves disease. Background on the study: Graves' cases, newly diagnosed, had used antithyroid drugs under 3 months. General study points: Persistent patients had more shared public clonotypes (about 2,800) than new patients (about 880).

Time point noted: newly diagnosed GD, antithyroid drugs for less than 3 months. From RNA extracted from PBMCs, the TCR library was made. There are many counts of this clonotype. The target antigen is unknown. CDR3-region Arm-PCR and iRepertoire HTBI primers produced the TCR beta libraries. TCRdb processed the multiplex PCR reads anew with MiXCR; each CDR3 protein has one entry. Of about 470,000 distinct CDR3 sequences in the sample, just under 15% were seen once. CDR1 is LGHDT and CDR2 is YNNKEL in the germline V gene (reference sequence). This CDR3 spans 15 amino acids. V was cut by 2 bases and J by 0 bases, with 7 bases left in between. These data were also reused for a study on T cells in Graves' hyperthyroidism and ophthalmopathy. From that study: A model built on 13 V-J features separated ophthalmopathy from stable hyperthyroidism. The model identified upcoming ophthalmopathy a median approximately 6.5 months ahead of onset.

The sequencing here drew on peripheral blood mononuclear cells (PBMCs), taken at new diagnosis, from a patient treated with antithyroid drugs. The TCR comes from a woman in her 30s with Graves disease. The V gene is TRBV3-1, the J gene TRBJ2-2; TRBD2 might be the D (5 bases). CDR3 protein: CASSQSLANTGELFF. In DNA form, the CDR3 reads TGTGCCAGCAGCCAATCACTAGCGAACACCGGGGAGCTGTTTTTT.